This TCR beta chain derives from a study of T-cell reconstitution after alpha-beta-depleted transplantation in children. Unique molecular identifiers were used in preparing the TCRbeta library. TCRdb analysed the PCR reads with MiXCR anew, one entry per CDR3 protein. This table has about 500,000 distinct CDR3 sequences, approximately 29% appearing once. V was cut by 2 bases and J by 3 bases, with 8 bases left in between. Germline CDR1 is MNHEY and CDR2 is SVGAGI. CDR3 length: 14 residues. V and J are TRBV6-5 and TRBJ1-5; a weak D match, TRBD1 (5 bases). Sequences were derived from PBMCs from the stem cell graft donor, sampled from the stem cell graft. The clonotype originates from a human donor who donated a stem cell graft to a child with aplastic anemia. For the CDR3, the DNA is TGTGCCAGCAGTTACGTGACAGACAATCAGCCCCAGCATTTT. This translates into CASSYVTDNQPQHF.